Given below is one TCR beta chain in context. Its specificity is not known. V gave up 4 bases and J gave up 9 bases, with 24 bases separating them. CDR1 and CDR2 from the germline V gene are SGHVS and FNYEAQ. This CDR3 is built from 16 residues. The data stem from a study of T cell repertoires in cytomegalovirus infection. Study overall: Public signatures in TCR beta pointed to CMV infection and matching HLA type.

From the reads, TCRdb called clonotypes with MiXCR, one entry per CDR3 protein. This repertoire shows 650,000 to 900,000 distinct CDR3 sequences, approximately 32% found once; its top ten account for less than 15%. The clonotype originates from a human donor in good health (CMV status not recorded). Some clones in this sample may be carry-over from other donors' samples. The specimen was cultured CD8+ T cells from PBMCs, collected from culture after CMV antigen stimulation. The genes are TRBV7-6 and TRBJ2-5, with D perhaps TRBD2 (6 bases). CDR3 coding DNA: TGTGCCAGCAGCTCACCCACAGAAGCGCCAAGGAGGGCCCAGTACTTC. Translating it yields CASSSPTEAPRRAQYF.